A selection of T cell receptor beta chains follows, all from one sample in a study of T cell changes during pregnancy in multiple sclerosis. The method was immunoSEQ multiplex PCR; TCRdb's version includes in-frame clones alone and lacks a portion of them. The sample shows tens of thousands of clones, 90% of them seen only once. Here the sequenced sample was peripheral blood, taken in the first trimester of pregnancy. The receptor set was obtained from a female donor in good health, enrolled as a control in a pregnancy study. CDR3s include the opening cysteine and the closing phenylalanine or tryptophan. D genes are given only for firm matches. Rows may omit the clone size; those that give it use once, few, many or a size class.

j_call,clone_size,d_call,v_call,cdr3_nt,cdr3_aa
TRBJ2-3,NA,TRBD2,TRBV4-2,TGTGCCAGCAGCCAAGATCAACTAGCGGGGGTAGATACGCAGTATTTT,CASSQDQLAGVDTQYF
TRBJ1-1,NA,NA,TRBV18,TGTGCCAGCTCACCAGATTGGCAGGGCACTGAAGCTTTCTTT,CASSPDWQGTEAFF
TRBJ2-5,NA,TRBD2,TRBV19,TGTGCCAGTAGTCTCCGACTAGCGGGGGGGCAGAAATTCCGATGGGAGACCCAGTACTTC,CASSLRLAGGQKFRWETQYF
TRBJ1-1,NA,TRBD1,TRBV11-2,TGTGCCAGCAGCTCAGGGGGAAAAATGAACACTGAAGCTTTCTTT,CASSSGGKMNTEAFF
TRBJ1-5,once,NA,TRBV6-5,TGTGCCAGCAGTTACCTATCTAGCGGCCAGCCCCAGCATTTT,CASSYLSSGQPQHF
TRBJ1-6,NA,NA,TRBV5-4,TGTGCCAGCAGCTTGACGCAGGGGCGATTCTATAATTCACCCCTCCACTTT,CASSLTQGRFYNSPLHF
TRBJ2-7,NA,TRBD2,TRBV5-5,TGTGCCAGCAGCTGGGGGGGATACGAGCAGTACTTC,CASSWGGYEQYF
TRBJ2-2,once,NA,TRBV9,TGTGCCAGCAGCGTGAGGCTGTCTGACACCGGGGAGCTGTTTTTT,CASSVRLSDTGELFF
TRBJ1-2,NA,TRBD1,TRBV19,TGTGCCAGTAGCCCCCGGGACAGGGCTAACTATGGCTACACCTTC,CASSPRDRANYGYTF
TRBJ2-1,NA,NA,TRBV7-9,TGTGCCAGCAGCTTAGAAGAGTCTCTCAATGAGCAGTTCTTC,CASSLEESLNEQFF
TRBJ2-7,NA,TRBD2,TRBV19,TGTGCCAGTAGTATATCCAGCGGGGGCTACGAGCAGTACTTC,CASSISSGGYEQYF
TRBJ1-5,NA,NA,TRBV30,TGTGCCTGGTCTTATCAGGGCAATCAGCCCCAGCATTTT,CAWSYQGNQPQHF
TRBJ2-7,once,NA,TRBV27,TGTGCCAGCAGGCTAGACAGTAGCTCCTACGAGCAGTACTTC,CASRLDSSSYEQYF
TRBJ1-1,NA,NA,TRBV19,TGTGCCAGTAGTACGGTCTTAGTAGAGGCTGAAGCTTTCTTT,CASSTVLVEAEAFF
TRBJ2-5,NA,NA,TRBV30,TGTGCGGTGATCCAGGAGACCCAGTACTTC,CAVIQETQYF
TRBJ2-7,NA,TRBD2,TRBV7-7,TGTGCTAGCAGCCCACTCGTGGGGGGGGTTGACGAGCAGTACTTC,CASSPLVGGVDEQYF
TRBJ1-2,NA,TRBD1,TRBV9,TGTGCCAGCACCCTACGAGGGGGCGCGTATTATGGCTACACCTTC,CASTLRGGAYYGYTF